Sequencing of this TCR beta chain was carried out in a study of Graves' ophthalmopathy and Graves' hyperthyroidism. The authors isolated PBMCs from over 7.5 ml of fresh peripheral blood. TCR beta CDR3 regions were amplified from RNA transcripts. HTBI primers served in a first-round RT-PCR, which a second-round multiplex PCR followed. TCRdb used MiXCR to reprocess the multiplex PCR reads, holding one entry per CDR3 protein. This sample has fewer than 650,000 distinct CDR3 sequences; 22% occur once, and the top ten carry approximately 6.9%. The CDR3 has 14 residues. Germline CDR1 is LNHNV and CDR2 is YYDKDF (reference sequence). The V and J ends lost 0 bases and 3 bases respectively, with 3 bases between them.

The sample taken for sequencing was peripheral blood. The V and J genes are TRBV15 and TRBJ1-6; D gene unclear. This TCR came from a woman in her late teens or twenties with stable Graves' hyperthyroidism. Some clones in this sample may be carry-over from other donors' samples. CDR3 bases: TGTGCCACCAGCAGAGAGAACTATAATTCACCCCTCCACTTT. It encodes CATSRENYNSPLHF. Full variable domain (rest looked up from reference TRBV15 and TRBJ1-6): DAMVIQNPRYQVTQFGKPVTLSCSQTLNHNVMYWYQQKSSQAPKLLFHYYDKDFNNEADTPDNFQSRRPNTSFCFLDIRSPGLGDTAMYLCATSRENYNSPLHFGNGTRLTVT.